These T cell receptor beta chains were read from a single sample in a study of shared clonotypes between healthy human individuals. Profiling relied on immunoSEQ multiplex PCR, and the TCRdb table lists in-frame clones only, not all of them. The data contain about 2.3 million clones, 92% of them singletons. Sequences were obtained from naive CD4+ T cells from PBMCs. Every receptor here comes from a man aged 18 to 29 in good health. Some clones in this sample may be carry-over from other donors' samples. CDR3s include the opening cysteine and the closing phenylalanine or tryptophan. The D gene is left open where the match is weak. Not every row has a clone size; where given, it reads once, few, many or a size class.

-	TRBJ1-2	TRBV28	TRBD1	TGTGCCACCCCCATCCCAGGGGGCTGGGGCTACACCTTC	CATPIPGGWGYTF
-	TRBJ2-3	TRBV5-1	-	TGCGCCAGCAGCCCCCTGTACCGGGGAGATACGCAGTATTTT	CASSPLYRGDTQYF
-	TRBJ2-6	TRBV5-4	TRBD1	TGTGCCAGCAGCTCTCAGGGGGCTGGGGCCAACGTCCTGACTTTC	CASSSQGAGANVLTF
-	TRBJ2-7	TRBV2	-	TGTGCCAGCAACCCATCCGGGTACGAGCAGTACTTC	CASNPSGYEQYF
-	TRBJ1-5	TRBV28	TRBD1	TGTGCCAGCAGCCTACCAGGGACAGTCAACCAGCCCCAGCATTTT	CASSLPGTVNQPQHF
-	TRBJ2-7	TRBV18	TRBD1	TGTGCCAGCTCACCAACGACAGGGTCTAACGAGCAGTACTTC	CASSPTTGSNEQYF
-	TRBJ2-7	TRBV11-2	TRBD1	TGTGCCAGCAGCTGGGACAGGCTTGGGGAGCAGTACTTC	CASSWDRLGEQYF
-	TRBJ2-1	TRBV4-2	-	TGTGCCAGCAGCCAAGTTGGCGGGCCGTCCTACAATGAGCAGTTCTTC	CASSQVGGPSYNEQFF
-	TRBJ2-1	TRBV5-1	-	TGCGCCAGCAGCTTGGGGGTGCGGAGTTCCTACAATGAGCAGTTCTTC	CASSLGVRSSYNEQFF
-	TRBJ1-3	TRBV10-3	-	TGTGCCATCAGTGGTTTGGGGCTGCAAGGAAACACCATATATTTT	CAISGLGLQGNTIYF
-	TRBJ2-1	TRBV10-2	TRBD2	TGCGCCAGCAGGCCCGGGACTAGCGGGAGGAATGAGCAGTTCTTC	CASRPGTSGRNEQFF
-	TRBJ1-5	TRBV9	TRBD1	TGTGCCAGCAGCCCCCGGGACAGGCCTTACAATCAGCCCCAGCATTTT	CASSPRDRPYNQPQHF
-	TRBJ1-1	TRBV5-1	-	TGCGCCAGCAGCTTGGTTGTGACGGGTTACACTGAAGCTTTCTTT	CASSLVVTGYTEAFF
-	TRBJ1-2	TRBV28	-	TGTGCCAGCAGTTTATCGGGACGAACATATGGCTACACCTTC	CASSLSGRTYGYTF
-	TRBJ1-1	TRBV30	TRBD1	TGTGCCTGGCGAATCACAGGGGGCGAGACAGACGCTTTCTTT	CAWRITGGETDAFF
-	TRBJ1-6	TRBV28	-	TGTGCCGTCTCAGGGGCACTAGGAGCACCCCTCCACTTT	CAVSGALGAPLHF
-	TRBJ2-1	TRBV7-3	TRBD2	TGTGCCAGCAGCCCCATAACGGGAGGAAATTACAATGAGCAGTTCTTC	CASSPITGGNYNEQFF
-	TRBJ2-2	TRBV11-3	-	TGTGCCAGCAGCTCGACAGCGAGGACCGGGGAGCTGTTTTTT	CASSSTARTGELFF
-	TRBJ2-3	TRBV2	TRBD2	TGTGCCAGCAGAGAGACTAGCGGCGGCACAGATACGCAGTATTTT	CASRETSGGTDTQYF
-	TRBJ2-1	TRBV7-2	TRBD2	TGTGCCAGCAGCCCACCGGGACTAGCGGGAGGTGGGGATGAGCAGTTCTTC	CASSPPGLAGGGDEQFF
-	TRBJ1-1	TRBV27	-	TGTGCCAGCAGCCTAGAGGGGGGCACTGAAGCTTTCTTT	CASSLEGGTEAFF
-	TRBJ2-1	TRBV28	-	TGTGCCAGCAGTTTATCCTCTCGCGGGGAGAATGAGCAGTTCTTC	CASSLSSRGENEQFF
-	TRBJ2-3	TRBV9	TRBD2	TGTGCCAGCAGCGTAGTAGGGCGGGAGGGATACCATACGCAGTATTTT	CASSVVGREGYHTQYF
-	TRBJ2-2	TRBV28	-	TGTGCCAGCAGTTTAGGCGAAGGGGAGCTGTTTTTT	CASSLGEGELFF
-	TRBJ2-1	TRBV9	-	TGTGCCAGCAGCGTAGACGGAGGGGCATACAATGAGCAGTTCTTC	CASSVDGGAYNEQFF
-	TRBJ2-5	TRBV28	TRBD2	TGTGCCAGCAGTCCTAGGCTAGCGGGGTCAGAGACCCAGTACTTC	CASSPRLAGSETQYF
-	TRBJ2-7	TRBV5-1	TRBD2	TGCGCCAGCAGCTCGGCCCCGGGACTAGCCTCCTACGAGCAGTACTTC	CASSSAPGLASYEQYF
-	TRBJ2-4	TRBV15	TRBD1	TGTGCCACCAGCCGGGACAGAATAGCCAAAAACATTCAGTACTTC	CATSRDRIAKNIQYF
-	TRBJ2-5	TRBV4-1	-	TGCGCCAGCAGCCAAGCCAGGGAGCAAGAGACCCAGTACTTC	CASSQAREQETQYF
-	TRBJ2-5	TRBV18	-	TGTGCCAGCTCACCGGGGGCGGAGACCCAGTACTTC	CASSPGAETQYF
few	TRBJ1-1	TRBV25-1	-	TGTGCCAGCAGTGAATTCGGGGGGCGGGGCACTGAAGCTTTCTTT	CASSEFGGRGTEAFF
once	TRBJ1-2	TRBV5-4	-	TGTGCCAGCAGCCAGTTCTCTGGGGGTGGTAACTATGGCTACACCTTC	CASSQFSGGGNYGYTF
-	TRBJ2-1	TRBV28	-	TGTGCCAGCAGTGAAGGGGGGCTAAACAATGAGCAGTTCTTC	CASSEGGLNNEQFF
-	TRBJ2-4	TRBV11-2	-	TGTGCCAGCAGCACCGGACAGAGCATAGCCAAAAACATTCAGTACTTC	CASSTGQSIAKNIQYF
-	TRBJ2-1	TRBV4-1	-	TGCGCCAGCAGCCAAGACTCCTCCTCCTACAATGAGCAGTTCTTC	CASSQDSSSYNEQFF
-	TRBJ2-5	TRBV10-3	TRBD2	TGTGCCATCAGTGGCGGGACTAGCGGGAGTAGGGCCCCCCAAGAGACCCAGTACTTC	CAISGGTSGSRAPQETQYF
-	TRBJ1-2	TRBV27	-	TGTGCCAGCGGCAAAATTGGACAGTTCTATGGCTACACCTTC	CASGKIGQFYGYTF
once	TRBJ2-3	TRBV9	-	TGTGCCAGCAGCGCCGGGAGCTGGGCTCTCACAGATACGCAGTATTTT	CASSAGSWALTDTQYF
-	TRBJ1-1	TRBV5-1	-	TGCGCCAGCACCGTATCCCAGGGCCCGAACACTGAAGCTTTCTTT	CASTVSQGPNTEAFF
once	TRBJ2-3	TRBV9	TRBD2	TGTGCCAGCAGCGTGGCCGGCGGGAGTCCGGCAGATACGCAGTATTTT	CASSVAGGSPADTQYF
-	TRBJ1-4	TRBV10-3	-	TGTGCCATCAGTGAGTCAACTCGAGGTTCAACTAATGAAAAACTGTTTTTT	CAISESTRGSTNEKLFF
-	TRBJ1-3	TRBV7-9	-	TGTGCCAGCAGGTATCAGGAAACAACGGGAGAGGGAAACACCATATATTTT	CASRYQETTGEGNTIYF
once	TRBJ1-5	TRBV11-2	-	TGTGCCAGCAGCTTAGTAGGGGGAGGTAGCAATCAGCCCCAGCATTTT	CASSLVGGGSNQPQHF
-	TRBJ1-4	TRBV19	-	TGTGCCAGTAGGGGGAGGTTCGCAACTAATGAAAAACTGTTTTTT	CASRGRFATNEKLFF
-	TRBJ2-4	TRBV7-3	-	TGTGCCAGCAGCTTAACGCCGGGATATGAAAACATTCAGTACTTC	CASSLTPGYENIQYF
-	TRBJ2-1	TRBV2	TRBD2	TGTGCCAGCAGGAGGCTGGAGACTAGCGGAAGGGATGAGCAGTTCTTC	CASRRLETSGRDEQFF
-	TRBJ2-3	TRBV5-1	TRBD2	TGCGCCAGCAGCTTTCTAGCGGTCACAGATACGCAGTATTTT	CASSFLAVTDTQYF